These 11 T cell receptor beta chains were all obtained from the same sample, sequenced in a study of metastatic and nonmetastatic thyroid tumors. Thyroid surgery had not been preceded by any treatment in any patient. TCRdb re-called the PCR reads through MiXCR. Among approximately 38,000 clones listed, around 16% were seen once. The sequenced sample was blood. Every receptor here comes from a female donor with papillary thyroid cancer or a benign thyroid nodule (not recorded which). Some clones in this sample may be carry-over from other donors' samples.

This clone was observed a handful of times. The chain links TRBV6-1 to TRBJ2-7, with D unclear. This CDR3 contains 12 residues. Trimming took 8 bases from V and 1 from J, leaving 9 bases between them. Per germline, CDR1 MNHNS and CDR2 SASEGT. CDR3 region: CASHGGSYEQYF. The CDR3, as DNA: TGTGCCAGCCATGGCGGATCCTACGAGCAGTACTTC.

The rearrangement uses TRBV27 and TRBJ2-7, with TRBD2 identical over 7 bases. The CDR3 totals 15 residues. The V gene's germline CDR1 is MNHEY and CDR2 SMNVEV (reference sequence). After removal of 5 bases from V and 0 bases from J, the junction contained 7 bases not matched to a gene. The CDR3 nucleotides are TGTGCCAGCAGTACCCGGACTAGGTTCTCCTACGAGCAGTACTTC. It specifies CASSTRTRFSYEQYF.

This clone was seen ten or more times. This sequence joins TRBV7-8 and TRBJ2-1; D is unclear. The length of the CDR3 is 14 residues. V lost 3 bases, J lost 0 bases, and 6 bases lay in between. The germline gives CDR1 SGHVS, CDR2 FQNEAQ. CDR3 DNA sequence: TGTGCCAGCAGCTTGCTACTCTCCTACAATGAGCAGTTCTTC. Translated: CASSLLLSYNEQFF.

Many counts were recorded for this clone. This chain uses TRBV15 with TRBJ2-7; D remains ambiguous. CDR3 length equals 12 residues. Between the trimmed V and J ends, which lost 4 bases and 9 bases, there was a span of 13 bases. Germline V gene data show CDR1 as LNHNV and CDR2 as YYDKDF (reference sequence). The CDR3: CATSTDLVSQYF. Here the CDR3 DNA reads TGTGCCACCAGCACGGATTTGGTTTCGCAGTACTTC.

This clone was seen many times. This chain joins TRBV27 and TRBJ1-1; unclear D gene. The germline V and J ends were trimmed by 4 bases and 2 bases, with 8 bases remaining between them. The CDR3 is 13 residues long. The germline V gene encodes CDR1 MNHEY and CDR2 SMNVEV (reference sequence). The CDR3 loop is CASSSVENTEAFF. In DNA, the CDR3 is TGTGCCAGCAGTTCTGTAGAAAACACTGAAGCTTTCTTT.

The chain is built from TRBV27 and TRBJ2-2, with D unclear. The germline V gene encodes CDR1 MNHEY and CDR2 SMNVEV (reference sequence). The V end lost 2 bases, the J end lost 1 base, and 2 bases lay between the germline ends. This CDR3 spans 13 amino acids. The DNA for the CDR3 is TGTGCCAGCAGTTTAATGAACACCGGGGAGCTGTTTTTT. This gives the protein CASSLMNTGELFF.

In DNA, the CDR3 is TGTGCCAGCAGCCAAGACAGGAGCTCGGGAACCGAGCATTTT. Translated, it gives CASSQDRSSGTEHF. The chain uses TRBV14 and TRBJ1-5; D uncertain. This CDR3 is built from 14 residues. CDR1 and CDR2 from the germline V gene are SGHDN and FVKESK. V was clipped by 0 bases and J by 14 bases, with 17 bases between them.

By share, this clone counts as medium-sized (0.01 to 0.1%). V is TRBV6-1 and J is TRBJ1-6; no clear D. Germline CDR1 is MNHNS and CDR2 is SASEGT. Trimming pared 6 bases from V and 7 bases from J, leaving 7 bases between. The CDR3 totals 12 residues. The CDR3, as DNA: TGTGCCAGCAGGGGGATGAATTCACCCCTCCACTTT. Translated, it gives CASRGMNSPLHF.

The rearrangement links TRBV6-2 or TRBV6-3 to TRBJ2-7; unclear D gene. From germline, CDR1 is MNHEY and CDR2 SVGEGT. The V end lost 6 bases, the J end lost 5 bases, and 8 bases lay between the germline ends. This CDR3 comprises 11 residues. Here the CDR3 reads CASSPLNEQYF. As DNA, the CDR3 is TGTGCCAGCAGCCCCTTGAACGAGCAGTACTTC.

The chain carries TRBV30 and TRBJ2-1; TRBD2 matches 8 bases. Germline lookup yields CDR1 GTSNPN and CDR2 SVGIG (reference sequence). This CDR3 contains 16 residues. The V gene end was trimmed by 2 bases and the J gene end by 1 base; junction bases not matched to a gene: 7. Written as DNA, the CDR3 is TGTGCCTGGAGTCCGACTAGCGCCCGATCCTACAATGAGCAGTTCTTC. It codes for CAWSPTSARSYNEQFF.

At least ten counts were recorded for this clone. The chain has TRBV29-1 and TRBJ1-1; no firm D call. V gave up 5 bases and J gave up 1 base, with 14 bases separating them. CDR3 size: 14 residues. Looked up from germline, CDR1 is SQVTM and CDR2 is ANQGSEA. CDR3 sequence reads: CSVSQSFRNTEAFF. CDR3 nucleotide sequence: TGCAGCGTTTCCCAGAGCTTTCGGAACACTGAAGCTTTCTTT.